Shown below are 27 T cell receptor beta chains from a single sample sequenced in a study of cytomegalovirus exposure and HLA in healthy donors. PCR primers comprised 60 Vbeta and 13 Jbeta primers. Profiling relied on immunoSEQ multiplex PCR, and the TCRdb table lists in-frame clones only, not all of them. Among some 190,000 clones listed, roughly 80% were seen once. Material for sequencing was PBMCs. The receptors derive from a woman younger than 45 in good health and CMV-seropositive.

This rearrangement joins TRBV28 to TRBJ1-1; D gene uncertain. The V end was cut by 2 bases, the J end by 1 base, with 8 bases between. The CDR3 is 14 amino acids. CDR1 is MDHEN and CDR2 is SYDVKM in the germline V gene. The CDR3 sequence: CASSLAGENTEAFF. The CDR3 coding sequence is TGTGCCAGCAGTTTAGCAGGCGAGAACACTGAAGCTTTCTTT.

In DNA, the CDR3 is TGTGCCAGCAGCCGTTTACACGGGACAACGAACACCGGGGAGCTGTTTTTT. Translating gives CASSRLHGTTNTGELFF. The chain combines TRBV14 with TRBJ2-2; tentative D call: TRBD1 (6 bases). V lost 4 bases, J lost 0 bases, and 15 bases lay in between. The germline V gene encodes CDR1 SGHDN and CDR2 FVKESK. CDR3 length equals 17 residues.

This clone was detected a few times. This specimen includes other DNA sequences encoding the same CDR3. The chain couples TRBV30 to TRBJ1-1; D gene unclear. The germline CDR1 and CDR2 sequences are GTSNPN and SVGIG (reference sequence). V was pared by 0 bases and J by 0 bases, with 5 bases between. The CDR3 totals 13 residues. In DNA, the CDR3 is TGTGCCTGGAGTGTACAAGTGAACACTGAAGCTTTCTTT. Its protein is CAWSVQVNTEAFF.

The chain uses TRBV6-1 and TRBJ1-1; 7 bases fit TRBD1. The CDR3 loop spans 15 amino acids. V lost 5 bases to trimming and J lost 1 base; unmatched junction nucleotides: 7. The germline V gene has CDR1 MNHNS and CDR2 SASEGT. The CDR3 sequence is CASSFQTGPNTEAFF. For the CDR3, the DNA is TGTGCCAGCAGTTTTCAGACAGGGCCGAACACTGAAGCTTTCTTT.

A few counts support this clone. CDR3 in DNA: TGTGCCAGCACCCGAGCCAGGGGTCGGATTATGGTCGGCAATCAGCCCCAGCATTTT. Translation gives CASTRARGRIMVGNQPQHF. The chain carries TRBV28 and TRBJ1-5, with a weak D call TRBD1 (6 bases). V dropped 7 bases and J dropped 2 bases, with 27 bases sitting between them. This CDR3 has 19 residues. Germline V gene sequence: CDR1 MDHEN, CDR2 SYDVKM.

The chain carries TRBV6-6 and TRBJ2-7; 8 bases agree with TRBD1. Trimming removed 5 bases from V and 1 base from J; junction bases left unmatched: 7. The CDR3 loop spans 15 amino acids. Germline V gives CDR1 MNHNY, CDR2 SVGAGI (reference sequence). CDR3 nucleotides: TGTGCCAGCAGTCGCGACAGGGGAATTTCCTACGAGCAGTACTTC. Translated: CASSRDRGISYEQYF.

The chain has TRBV28 and TRBJ2-3; 9 bases line up with TRBD2. From germline, CDR1 is MDHEN and CDR2 SYDVKM. V shed 2 bases and J 4 bases; nucleotides not matched to a gene: 4. The CDR3 runs 15 residues. This CDR3 is CASSLGGRGSDTQYF. Written as DNA, the CDR3 is TGTGCCAGCAGTTTAGGCGGGAGGGGATCAGATACGCAGTATTTT. The whole variable domain, remainder taken from reference TRBV28 and TRBJ2-3, is DVKVTQSSRYLVKRTGEKVFLECVQDMDHENMFWYRQDPGLGLRLIYFSYDVKMKEKGDIPEGYSVSREKKERFSLILESASTNQTSMYLCASSLGGRGSDTQYFGPGTRLTVL.

CDR3 loop: CASGTNDRSTYNEQFF. As DNA, the CDR3 is TGTGCCAGCGGGACGAACGACAGGTCGACCTACAATGAGCAGTTCTTC. The chain combines TRBV5-4 with TRBJ2-1; D might be TRBD1 (6 bases). Germline CDR1 is SGHNT and CDR2 is YYREEE (reference sequence). V gave up 7 bases and J gave up 2 bases, with 19 bases separating them. The CDR3 covers 16 residues.

The rearrangement joins TRBV5-5 to TRBJ2-2; D gene uncertain. Germline CDR1 SGHKS, CDR2 YYEKEE (reference sequence). This CDR3 contains 15 residues. V was cut by 1 base and J by 1 base, with 8 bases left in between. The CDR3 nucleotides read TGTGCCAGCAGCTTGTCCCAAAAGAACACCGGGGAGCTGTTTTTT. The encoded protein is CASSLSQKNTGELFF.

The genes are TRBV4-2 and TRBJ1-3, with no clear D. Germline loops: CDR1 LGHNA, CDR2 YNFKEQ. CDR3 size: 17 residues. V was pared by 4 bases and J by 0 bases, with 16 bases between. The CDR3 loop reads CASSPEAGRYSGNTIYF. In DNA, the CDR3 is TGTGCCAGCAGCCCAGAGGCAGGCCGCTACTCTGGAAACACCATATATTTT.

This sequence joins TRBV28 and TRBJ2-7; D is perhaps TRBD2 (5 bases). CDR3 length: 15 amino acids. V shed 6 bases and J shed 4 bases, with 19 bases lying between them. The germline gives CDR1 MDHEN, CDR2 SYDVKM. The CDR3 loop reads CASSISPGSPYEQYF. The CDR3 DNA reads TGTGCCAGCAGCATCAGCCCGGGGAGCCCTTACGAGCAGTACTTC.

This clone was found once. At one end, the junction sequence differs from germline, possibly due to a read error. Other DNA sequences from this sample encode an identical CDR3 as well. CDR3 in DNA: TGCGCCAGCAGTTTCAGGCAGAATTGGTATGGCTACACCTTC. Translation gives CASSFRQNWYGYTF. The genes are TRBV28 and TRBJ1-2; D ambiguous. Germline CDR1 and CDR2: MDHEN and SYDVKM. The length of the CDR3 is 14 residues.

This clone was detected only a few times. J is TRBJ2-7 and V is TRBV11-3; D unclear. Trimming removed 4 bases from V and 2 bases from J, with 9 bases in between. The length of the CDR3 is 13 residues. CDR1 is SGHNT and CDR2 is YENEEA in the germline V gene. The CDR3: CASSYGYPYEQYF. The CDR3 coding sequence is TGTGCCAGCAGCTACGGGTACCCCTACGAGCAGTACTTC.

The chain has TRBV18 and TRBJ2-3; TRBD2 matches at 9 bases. With 4 bases clipped from V and 2 bases from J, the junction kept 16 bases outside the gene matches. Per germline, CDR1 KGHSH and CDR2 LQKENI. This CDR3 is 19 amino acids long. The chain's CDR3 is CASSRLLSLGGRVTDTQYF. The CDR3 bases are TGTGCCAGCTCACGACTACTGTCTCTCGGCGGGAGGGTCACAGATACGCAGTATTTT.

The chain combines TRBV9 with TRBJ1-2; a possible D gene is TRBD1 (5 bases). V lost 4 bases, J lost 8 bases, and 21 bases lay in between. The CDR3 contains 15 residues. The germline gives CDR1 SGDLS, CDR2 YYNGEE. This CDR3 is CASSPRRVTEKGYTF. CDR3 in DNA: TGTGCCAGCAGCCCTCGCAGGGTGACGGAAAAGGGCTACACCTTC.

The rearrangement uses TRBV5-1 and TRBJ2-2; TRBD1 matches at 7 bases. Unmatched junction bases numbered 4, after V lost 0 bases and J lost 2 bases. The CDR3 spans 16 residues. The germline gives CDR1 SGHRS, CDR2 YFSETQ. The CDR3 sequence is CASSLGQGDNTGELFF. CDR3 DNA sequence: TGCGCCAGCAGCTTGGGGCAGGGGGATAACACCGGGGAGCTGTTTTTT.

The CDR3 loop reads CASSPGSGGPQETQYF. The CDR3 DNA reads TGTGCCAGCAGCCCTGGAAGCGGGGGGCCACAAGAGACCCAGTACTTC. The rearrangement joins TRBV7-9 to TRBJ2-5; the match to TRBD2 covers 9 bases. The CDR3 extends over 16 amino acids. Germline V gives CDR1 SEHNR, CDR2 FQNEAQ (reference sequence). V lost 5 bases to trimming and J lost 2 bases; unmatched junction nucleotides: 9.

This clone occurred a few times. V is TRBV5-1 and J is TRBJ2-7; the match to TRBD2 covers 10 bases. Germline V CDR1 and CDR2: SGHRS, YFSETQ. The CDR3 contains 14 residues. V dropped 5 bases and J dropped 2; count of bases not matched to a gene: 4. DNA of the CDR3: TGCGCCAGCAGTCTAGCGGGAGAGCCCTACGAGCAGTACTTC. Translation: CASSLAGEPYEQYF.

The CDR3 bases are TGTGCCAGCACAAGGAGACGAGACACTGAAGCTTTCTTT. Encoded protein: CASTRRRDTEAFF. V gene TRBV2 combines with J gene TRBJ1-1; no firm D call. Germline values: CDR1 SNHLY, CDR2 FYNNEI. Trimming shortened V by 7 bases and J by 3 bases, and 12 bases separated the two germline ends. This CDR3 contains 13 residues. Using reference TRBV2 and TRBJ1-1 for the parts outside the CDR3, the full variable domain is EPEVTQTPSHQVTQMGQEVILRCVPISNHLYFYWYRQILGQKVEFLVSFYNNEISEKSEIFDDQFSVERPDGSNFTLKIRSTKLEDSAMYFCASTRRRDTEAFFGQGTRLTVV.

This clone occurred a few times. The V call is TRBV14, the J call TRBJ2-2; 12 positions agree with TRBD2. The CDR3 sequence is 16 residues long. Germline trimming cut 3 bases from V and 5 bases from J; bases unmatched to any gene: 4. The germline V gene has CDR1 SGHDN and CDR2 FVKESK. The CDR3 nucleotides read TGTGCCAGCAGCCAGGCGACTAGCGGGGGAACCGGGGAGCTGTTTTTT. It specifies CASSQATSGGTGELFF. Supplemented by reference TRBV14 and TRBJ2-2, the full variable domain reads EAGVTQFPSHSVIEKGQTVTLRCDPISGHDNLYWYRRVMGKEIKFLLHFVKESKQDESGMPNNRFLAERTGGTYSTLKVQPAELEDSGVYFCASSQATSGGTGELFFGEGSRLTVL.

The chain couples TRBV13 to TRBJ1-1, with 7 bases fitting TRBD1. Germline CDR1 is PRHDT and CDR2 is FYEKMQ (reference sequence). The V segment lost 4 bases and the J segment 3 bases; nucleotides outside the gene matches: 5. The CDR3 is 14 amino acids. The DNA for the CDR3 is TGTGCCAGCAGCTCGGACAGGCGACACACTGAAGCTTTCTTT. Translation: CASSSDRRHTEAFF.

The chain joins TRBV28 to TRBJ1-1, with D unclear. With 5 bases removed from V and 5 bases from J, the gap between germline ends came to 18 bases. This CDR3 spans 15 amino acids. Germline V lookup: CDR1 MDHEN, CDR2 SYDVKM. The CDR3, as DNA: TGTGCCAGCAGTCCGACACGGCAGCTGAGTACTGAAGCTTTCTTT. Translating gives CASSPTRQLSTEAFF. Looking up the rest from reference TRBV28 and TRBJ1-1 gives the full variable domain: DVKVTQSSRYLVKRTGEKVFLECVQDMDHENMFWYRQDPGLGLRLIYFSYDVKMKEKGDIPEGYSVSREKKERFSLILESASTNQTSMYLCASSPTRQLSTEAFFGQGTRLTVV.

The V and J genes are TRBV27 and TRBJ2-2; 8 bases line up with TRBD2. The junction had 8 bases not matched to a gene; V was cut back by 5 bases and J by 3 bases. Germline assignment: CDR1 MNHEY and CDR2 SMNVEV (reference sequence). There are 16 residues in the CDR3. CDR3 sequence (DNA): TGTGCCAGCAGTCCCCGGGAGGGCCCCCACACCGGGGAGCTGTTTTTT. Translating it yields CASSPREGPHTGELFF.

V is TRBV7-2 and J is TRBJ1-1; 7 positions agree with TRBD1. Germline loops: CDR1 SGHTA, CDR2 FQGNSA. V shed 2 bases and J 2 bases; nucleotides not matched to a gene: 5. This CDR3 region has 15 residues. Here the CDR3 DNA reads TGTGCCAGCAGCTTAATAGGGGGCGCAAACACTGAAGCTTTCTTT. It yields the protein CASSLIGGANTEAFF.

This clone was counted between two and nine times. V and J are TRBV7-2 and TRBJ1-5; TRBD1 might be the D (6 bases). With 4 bases removed from V and 3 bases from J, the gap between germline ends came to 10 bases. The CDR3 runs to 14 residues. The germline V gene encodes CDR1 SGHTA and CDR2 FQGNSA. This CDR3 is CASSSGQPNQPQHF. CDR3 DNA sequence: TGTGCCAGCAGCTCTGGACAGCCCAATCAGCCCCAGCATTTT. The variable domain in full, completed from reference TRBV7-2 and TRBJ1-5, reads GAGVSQSPSNKVTEKGKDVELRCDPISGHTALYWYRQSLGQGLEFLIYFQGNSAPDKSGLPSDRFSAERTGGSVSTLTIQRTQQEDSAVYLCASSSGQPNQPQHFGDGTRLSIL.

The sample holds one count of this clone. The chain links TRBV5-1 to TRBJ2-3; 8 positions agree with TRBD1. Germline V gene data show CDR1 as SGHRS and CDR2 as YFSETQ. J gave up 3 bases and V 4 bases, and 7 bases lay outside the gene matches. The CDR3 spans 15 residues. CDR3 coding DNA: TGCGCCAGCAGCCCTGGACAGGGTCGGACAGATACGCAGTATTTT. This codes for CASSPGQGRTDTQYF.

This clone was recorded a few times. The rearrangement links TRBV10-3 to TRBJ2-3; D possibly corresponds to TRBD2 (6 bases). This CDR3 is built from 16 residues. The germline CDR1 and CDR2 sequences are ENHRY and SYGVKD. V lost 6 bases and J 4 bases, leaving 20 bases between the germline ends. This CDR3 is CAIRGWSGESADTQYF. CDR3 DNA sequence: TGTGCCATCAGAGGGTGGTCGGGAGAAAGCGCAGATACGCAGTATTTT.